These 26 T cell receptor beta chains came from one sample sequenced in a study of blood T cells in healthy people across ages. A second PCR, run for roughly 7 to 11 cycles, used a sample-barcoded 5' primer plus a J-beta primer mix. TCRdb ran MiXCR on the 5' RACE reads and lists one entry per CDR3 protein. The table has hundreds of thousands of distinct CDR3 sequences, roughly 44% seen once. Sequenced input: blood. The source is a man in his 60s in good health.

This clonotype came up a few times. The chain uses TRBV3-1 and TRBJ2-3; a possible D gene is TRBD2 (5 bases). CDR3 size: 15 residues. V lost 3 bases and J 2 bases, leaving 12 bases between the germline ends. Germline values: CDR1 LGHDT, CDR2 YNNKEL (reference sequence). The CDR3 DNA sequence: TGTGCCAGCAGCCAGAACCCGGGGAACACAGATACGCAGTATTTT. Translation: CASSQNPGNTDTQYF.

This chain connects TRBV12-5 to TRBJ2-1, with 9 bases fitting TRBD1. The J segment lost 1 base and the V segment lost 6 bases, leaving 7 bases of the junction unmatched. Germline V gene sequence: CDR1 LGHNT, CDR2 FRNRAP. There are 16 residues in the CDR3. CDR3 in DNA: TGTGCTAGTGGCCAGGACAGGGGTTTGTCCTACAATGAGCAGTTCTTC. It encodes CASGQDRGLSYNEQFF.

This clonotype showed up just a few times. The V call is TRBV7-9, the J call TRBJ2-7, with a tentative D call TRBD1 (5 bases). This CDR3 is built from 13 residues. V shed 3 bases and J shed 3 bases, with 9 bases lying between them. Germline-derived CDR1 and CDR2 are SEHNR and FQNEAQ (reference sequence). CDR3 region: CASSFSGIYEQYF. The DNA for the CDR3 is TGTGCCAGCAGCTTCTCAGGGATCTACGAGCAGTACTTC.

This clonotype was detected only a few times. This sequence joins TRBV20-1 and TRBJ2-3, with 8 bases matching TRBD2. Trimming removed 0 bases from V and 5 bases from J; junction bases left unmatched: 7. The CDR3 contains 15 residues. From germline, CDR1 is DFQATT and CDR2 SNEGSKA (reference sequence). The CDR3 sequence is CSARDRGGVVDTQYF. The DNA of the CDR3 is TGCAGTGCTAGAGATCGGGGGGGAGTCGTAGATACGCAGTATTTT.

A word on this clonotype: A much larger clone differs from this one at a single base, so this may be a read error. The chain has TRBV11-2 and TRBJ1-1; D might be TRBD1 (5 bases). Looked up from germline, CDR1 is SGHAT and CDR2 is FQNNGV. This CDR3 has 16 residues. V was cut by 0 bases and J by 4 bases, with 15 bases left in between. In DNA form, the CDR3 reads TGTGCCAGCAGCTTAGAGCCTCCGGGACCAAGCACTGAAGCTTTCTTT. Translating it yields CASSLEPPGPSTEAFF.

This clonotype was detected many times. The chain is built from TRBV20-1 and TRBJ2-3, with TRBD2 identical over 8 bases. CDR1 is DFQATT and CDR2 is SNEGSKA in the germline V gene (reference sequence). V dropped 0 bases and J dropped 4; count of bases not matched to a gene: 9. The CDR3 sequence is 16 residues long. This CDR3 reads CSARDIVRGGSDTQYF. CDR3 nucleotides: TGCAGTGCTAGAGATATTGTACGGGGGGGCTCAGATACGCAGTATTTT.

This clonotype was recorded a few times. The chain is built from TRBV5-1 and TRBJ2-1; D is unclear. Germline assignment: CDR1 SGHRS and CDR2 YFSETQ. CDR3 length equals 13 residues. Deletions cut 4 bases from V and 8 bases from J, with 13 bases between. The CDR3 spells CASSTGLDDEQFF. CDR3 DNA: TGCGCCAGCAGCACGGGCCTAGACGATGAGCAGTTCTTC.

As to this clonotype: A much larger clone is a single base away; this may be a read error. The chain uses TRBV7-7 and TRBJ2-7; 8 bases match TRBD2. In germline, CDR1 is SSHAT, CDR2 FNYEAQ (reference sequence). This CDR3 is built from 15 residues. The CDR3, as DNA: TGTGCTAGCAGCTTAGTGGGCGGGGGGAACTACGAGCAGTACTTC. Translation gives CASSLVGGGNYEQYF.

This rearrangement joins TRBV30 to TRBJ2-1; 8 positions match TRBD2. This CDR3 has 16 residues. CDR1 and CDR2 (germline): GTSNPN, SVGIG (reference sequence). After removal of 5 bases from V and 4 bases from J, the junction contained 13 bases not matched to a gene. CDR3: CAWALTGSGGYNEQFF. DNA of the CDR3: TGTGCCTGGGCCCTCACGGGGAGCGGGGGTTACAATGAGCAGTTCTTC. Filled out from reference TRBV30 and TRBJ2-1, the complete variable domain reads SQTIHQWPATLVQPVGSPLSLECTVEGTSNPNLYWYRQAAGRGLQLLFYSVGIGQISSEVPQNLSASRPQDRQFILSSKKLLLSDSGFYLCAWALTGSGGYNEQFFGPGTRLTVL.

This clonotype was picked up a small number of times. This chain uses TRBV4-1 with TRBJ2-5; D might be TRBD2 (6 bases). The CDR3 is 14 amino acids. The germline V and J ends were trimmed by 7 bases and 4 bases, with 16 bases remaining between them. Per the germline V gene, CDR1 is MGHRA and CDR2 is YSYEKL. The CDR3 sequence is CASNPRRGLETQYF. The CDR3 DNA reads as TGCGCCAGCAACCCCCGGAGGGGCTTAGAGACCCAGTACTTC.

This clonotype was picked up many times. The CDR3 bases are TGCAGTGCTAGACAGAGTGTGACGGGGTACAATGAGCAGTTCTTC. Its protein product is CSARQSVTGYNEQFF. The V call is TRBV20-1, the J call TRBJ2-1, with TRBD2 as a possible D gene (5 bases). The V end lost 2 bases, the J end lost 4 bases, and 15 bases lay between the germline ends. The length of the CDR3 is 15 residues. The V gene's germline CDR1 is DFQATT and CDR2 SNEGSKA (reference sequence).

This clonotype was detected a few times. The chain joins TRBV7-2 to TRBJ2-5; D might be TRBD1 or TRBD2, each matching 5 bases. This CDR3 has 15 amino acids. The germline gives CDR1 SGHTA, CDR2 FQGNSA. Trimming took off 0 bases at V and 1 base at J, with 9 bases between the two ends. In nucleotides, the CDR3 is TGTGCCAGCAGCTTAGCGAGGGACGTCCAAGAGACCCAGTACTTC. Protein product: CASSLARDVQETQYF. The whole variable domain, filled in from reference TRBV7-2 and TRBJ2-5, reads GAGVSQSPSNKVTEKGKDVELRCDPISGHTALYWYRQSLGQGLEFLIYFQGNSAPDKSGLPSDRFSAERTGGSVSTLTIQRTQQEDSAVYLCASSLARDVQETQYFGPGTRLLVL.

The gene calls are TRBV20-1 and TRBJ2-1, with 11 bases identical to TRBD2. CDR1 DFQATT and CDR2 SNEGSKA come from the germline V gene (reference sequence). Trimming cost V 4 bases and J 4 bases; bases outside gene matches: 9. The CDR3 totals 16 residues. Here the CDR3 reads CSAINSGGGRYNEQFF. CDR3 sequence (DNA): TGCAGTGCTATTAATAGCGGGGGGGGCAGGTACAATGAGCAGTTCTTC.

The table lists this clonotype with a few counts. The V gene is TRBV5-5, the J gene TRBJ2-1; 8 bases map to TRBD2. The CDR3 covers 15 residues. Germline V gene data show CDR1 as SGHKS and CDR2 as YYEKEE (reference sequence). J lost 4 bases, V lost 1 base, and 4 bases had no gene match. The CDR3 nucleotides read TGTGCCAGCAGCTTGATCACGGGGGGGTACAATGAGCAGTTCTTC. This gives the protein CASSLITGGYNEQFF.

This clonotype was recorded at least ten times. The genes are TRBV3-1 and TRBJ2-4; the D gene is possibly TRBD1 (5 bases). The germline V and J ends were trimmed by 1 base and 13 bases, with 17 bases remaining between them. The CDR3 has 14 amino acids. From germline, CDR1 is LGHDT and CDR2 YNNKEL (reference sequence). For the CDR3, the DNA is TGTGCCAGCAGCCAAGGAGCAGGGCATGGAGAGCAGTACTTC. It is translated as CASSQGAGHGEQYF. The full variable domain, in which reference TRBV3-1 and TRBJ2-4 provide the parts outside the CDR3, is DTAVSQTPKYLVTQMGNDKSIKCEQNLGHDTMYWYKQDSKKFLKIMFSYNNKELIINETVPNRFSPKSPDKAHLNLHINSLELGDSAVYFCASSQGAGHGEQYFGAGTRLSVL.

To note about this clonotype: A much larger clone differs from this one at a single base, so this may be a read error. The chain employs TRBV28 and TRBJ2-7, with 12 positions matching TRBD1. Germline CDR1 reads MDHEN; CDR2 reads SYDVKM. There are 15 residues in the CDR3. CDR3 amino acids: CVSSGTGGAAYEQYF. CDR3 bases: TGTGTCAGCAGCGGGACAGGGGGCGCGGCTTACGAGCAGTACTTC.

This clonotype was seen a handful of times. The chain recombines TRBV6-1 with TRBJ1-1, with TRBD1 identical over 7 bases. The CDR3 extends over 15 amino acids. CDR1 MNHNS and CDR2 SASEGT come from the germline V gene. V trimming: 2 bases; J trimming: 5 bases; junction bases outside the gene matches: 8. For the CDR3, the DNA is TGTGCCAGCAGTGAAATCGGACAGGTGGGGACTGAAGCTTTCTTT. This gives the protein CASSEIGQVGTEAFF.

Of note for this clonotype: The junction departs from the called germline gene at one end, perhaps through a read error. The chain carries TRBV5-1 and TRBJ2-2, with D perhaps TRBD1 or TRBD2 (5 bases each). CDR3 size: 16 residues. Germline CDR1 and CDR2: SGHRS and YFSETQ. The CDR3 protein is CASSLGPTGDTGELFF. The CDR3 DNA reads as TGCGCCAGCAGTTTGGGGCCCACCGGGGACACCGGGGAGCTGTTTTTT.

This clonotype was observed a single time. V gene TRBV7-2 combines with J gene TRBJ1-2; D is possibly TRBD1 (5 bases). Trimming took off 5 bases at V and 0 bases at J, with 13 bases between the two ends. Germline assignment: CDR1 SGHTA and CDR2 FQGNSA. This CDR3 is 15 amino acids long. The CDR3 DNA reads TGTGCCAGCAGCCCCCAGGACAAGACTAACTATGGCTACACCTTC. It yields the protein CASSPQDKTNYGYTF.

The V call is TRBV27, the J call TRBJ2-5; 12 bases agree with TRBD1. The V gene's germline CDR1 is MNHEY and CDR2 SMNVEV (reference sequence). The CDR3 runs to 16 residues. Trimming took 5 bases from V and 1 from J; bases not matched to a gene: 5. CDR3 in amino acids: CASSQRDRGLQETQYF. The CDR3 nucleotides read TGTGCCAGCAGTCAACGGGACAGGGGGCTCCAAGAGACCCAGTACTTC.

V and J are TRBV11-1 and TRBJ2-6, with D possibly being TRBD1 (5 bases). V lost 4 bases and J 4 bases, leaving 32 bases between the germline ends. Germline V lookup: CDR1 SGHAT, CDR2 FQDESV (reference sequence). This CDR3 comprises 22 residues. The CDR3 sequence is CASSSTWEPGRNVHGGANVLTF. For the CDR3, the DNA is TGTGCCAGCAGCTCAACGTGGGAACCAGGGCGCAACGTTCATGGGGGGGCCAACGTCCTGACTTTC.

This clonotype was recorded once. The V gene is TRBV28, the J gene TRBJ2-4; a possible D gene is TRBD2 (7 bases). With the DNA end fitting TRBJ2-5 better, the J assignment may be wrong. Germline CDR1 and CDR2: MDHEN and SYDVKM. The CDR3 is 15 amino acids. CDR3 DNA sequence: TGTGCCAGCAGTTTATTAGGGGGGGATCGGGAGACCCAGTACTTC. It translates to CASSLLGGDRETQYF.

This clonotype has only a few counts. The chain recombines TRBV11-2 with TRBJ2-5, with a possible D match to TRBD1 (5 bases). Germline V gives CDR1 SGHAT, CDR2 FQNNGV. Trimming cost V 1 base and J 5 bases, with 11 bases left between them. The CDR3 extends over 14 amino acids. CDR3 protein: CASSLGAGWETQYF. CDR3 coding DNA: TGTGCCAGCAGCTTAGGGGCAGGGTGGGAGACCCAGTACTTC.

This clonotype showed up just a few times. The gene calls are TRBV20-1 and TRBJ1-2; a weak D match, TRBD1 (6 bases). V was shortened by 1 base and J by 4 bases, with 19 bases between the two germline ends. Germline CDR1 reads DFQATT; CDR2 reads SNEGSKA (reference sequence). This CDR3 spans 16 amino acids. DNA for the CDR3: TGCAGTGCTAGAGGGGACAAACCGGGAACAAGCTATGGCTACACCTTC. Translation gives CSARGDKPGTSYGYTF.

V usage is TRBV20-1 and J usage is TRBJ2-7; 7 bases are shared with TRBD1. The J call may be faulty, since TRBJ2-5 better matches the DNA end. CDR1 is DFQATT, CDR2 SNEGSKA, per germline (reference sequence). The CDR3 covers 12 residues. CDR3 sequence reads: CSATYRGETQYF. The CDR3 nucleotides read TGCAGTGCTACCTACAGGGGAGAGACCCAGTACTTC.

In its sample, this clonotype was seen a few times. The CDR3 sequence is CASSSLAGGSGEQFF. The CDR3 DNA follows: TGTGCCAGCAGCTCGCTAGCGGGGGGCTCAGGAGAGCAGTTCTTC. This chain joins TRBV7-2 and TRBJ2-1; 11 positions agree with TRBD2. In germline, CDR1 is SGHTA, CDR2 FQGNSA. CDR3 length: 15 amino acids. V lost 4 bases, J lost 10 bases, and 9 bases stayed unmatched.